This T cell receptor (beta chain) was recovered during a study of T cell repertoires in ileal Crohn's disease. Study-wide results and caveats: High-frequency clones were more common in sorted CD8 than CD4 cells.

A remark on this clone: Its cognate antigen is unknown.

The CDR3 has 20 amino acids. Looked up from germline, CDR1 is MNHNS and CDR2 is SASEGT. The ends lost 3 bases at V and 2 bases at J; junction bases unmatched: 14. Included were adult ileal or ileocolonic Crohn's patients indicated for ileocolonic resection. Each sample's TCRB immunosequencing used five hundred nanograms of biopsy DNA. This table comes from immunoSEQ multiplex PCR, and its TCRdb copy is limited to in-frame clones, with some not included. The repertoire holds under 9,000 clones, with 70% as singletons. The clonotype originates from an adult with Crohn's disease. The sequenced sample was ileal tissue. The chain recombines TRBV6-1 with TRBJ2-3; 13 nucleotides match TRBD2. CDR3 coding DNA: TGTGCCAGCAGTGAGTTCTGGACTAGCGGGGGACTACTAGACACAGATACGCAGTATTTT. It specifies CASSEFWTSGGLLDTDTQYF.